The rows below give T cell receptor beta chains drawn from one sample of a study of T-cell memory formation after mild COVID-19. MiXCR, applied by TCRdb to the 5' RACE reads, yields one record per CDR3 protein. The sample holds hundreds of thousands of distinct CDR3 sequences, over 20% seen once. The sample was PBMCs or a T cell subset sorted from them (not recorded which). The origin of the receptors is an adult woman who had mild COVID-19 (a few samples of this study predate the infection). Cell type and time point are not known. The conserved cysteine and the conserved F or W are not part of the CDR3 here.

CDR3 length	J gene	V gene	CDR3 protein
11	TRBJ2-3	TRBV29-1	SVTSGRLDGGY
18	TRBJ2-2	TRBV6-6	ASTPVAGALIHPRTGELF
8	TRBJ1-1	TRBV5-6	ASSLNGAF
11	TRBJ1-2	TRBV5-5	ASSPTGDGGYT
11	TRBJ2-2	TRBV7-6	ASSPIRTGELF
14	TRBJ2-7	TRBV28	ASSLRIDGFNYEQY
12	TRBJ2-5	TRBV6-8	ASTGQGDQETQY
11	TRBJ1-2	TRBV19	ASMAGTGYGYT
13	TRBJ2-7	TRBV6-2/TRBV6-3	ATQRWTGLIHEQY
14	TRBJ1-1	TRBV18	ASSPPGFLGGSEAF
12	TRBJ1-2	TRBV19	ASSIDRGRAGYT
14	TRBJ2-7	TRBV11-2	ASSLDTRGGLYEQY
13	TRBJ2-1	TRBV9	ASSDSGSSYNEQF
12	TRBJ2-1	TRBV10-3	AISESGVINEQF
14	TRBJ2-1	TRBV7-9	ASSLDSGGRANEQF
12	TRBJ2-7	TRBV10-3	AISFTSGGTEQY
15	TRBJ2-6	TRBV7-9	ASSPDRGSSGANVLT
11	TRBJ2-7	TRBV7-2	ASSEVGAYEQY
14	TRBJ2-1	TRBV4-1	ASSSPGRRSYNEQF
12	TRBJ1-2	TRBV15	ATSSYSLNYGYT
12	TRBJ1-1	TRBV6-5	ASSFLQGNTEAF
14	TRBJ2-1	TRBV12-3/TRBV12-4	ASSTPGLAGVDEQF
11	TRBJ1-1	TRBV9	ASSVAADTEAF
13	TRBJ2-1	TRBV4-3	ASSQDSQRGNEQF
12	TRBJ2-2	TRBV6-5	ASRFYGNTGELF
11	TRBJ1-1	TRBV29-1	SVGQVGNTEAF
11	TRBJ2-7	TRBV30	AWSTLIVYEQY
14	TRBJ2-7	TRBV7-9	ASSPEVAGGSYEQY
14	TRBJ1-1	TRBV3-1	ASSQGEGTTNTEAF
13	TRBJ2-3	TRBV5-8	ASSLVAGSPDTQY
12	TRBJ1-2	TRBV24-1	ATSDDGTSYGYT
13	TRBJ2-2	TRBV6-5	ASSSFDRVKTELF
15	TRBJ2-7	TRBV28	ASSLKDRGLFGYEQY
14	TRBJ2-1	TRBV19	ASSIGLGGANNEQF
14	TRBJ2-1	TRBV28	ASSSGSGRMDNEQF
13	TRBJ1-5	TRBV20-1	SARLTGGLYQPQH
14	TRBJ2-1	TRBV4-2	ASSPGASGSGNEQF
11	TRBJ2-1	TRBV30	AWSATSMNEQF
13	TRBJ2-1	TRBV20-1	SARSGTSSYNEQF
15	TRBJ2-1	TRBV12-3/TRBV12-4	ASSSSGGAIWYNEQF
13	TRBJ1-5	TRBV5-1	ASSPGQDRNQPQH
13	TRBJ1-5	TRBV20-1	SARPGQHSNQPQH
12	TRBJ1-2	TRBV20-1	SARGSRGGDGYT
12	TRBJ2-6	TRBV6-5	ASRQGLGANVLT
12	TRBJ1-1	TRBV5-4	ASSPGQGATEAF
12	TRBJ1-1	TRBV27	ASSYEGANTEAF